The clone carrying this T cell receptor beta chain was seen a single time. Per the study methods: Estimation of nucleated cell counts was performed using reference gene primer amplification. Data came from immunoSEQ multiplex PCR; TCRdb stores just in-frame clones and leaves some out. V, J and clone size are taken as reported in that table, and D and trimming were inferred from the DNA itself. The table includes 43,000 or so clones, 85% to 95% detected once. This sample was included in a study of blood T cell repertoires in COVID-19. Looking at the study overall: Acute and convalescent COVID-19 samples came from the United States, Italy and Spain. Sample material is recorded as cDNA or gDNA derived from T cells, B-cell-depleted T cells, or PBMCs.

Germline V gene lookup returns CDR1 SQVTM and CDR2 ANQGSEA. The CDR3 is 12 residues long. With 2 bases removed from V and 2 bases from J, the gap between germline ends came to 4 bases. V is TRBV29-1 and J is TRBJ2-1, with D uncertain. The clonotype originates from a human donor in a cohort sampled during active COVID-19. Material: peripheral blood. This chain's CDR3 is CSVEPAYNEQFF. As DNA, the CDR3 is TGCAGCGTTGAACCGGCCTACAATGAGCAGTTCTTC.